Shown below are 4 T cell receptor beta chains from a single sample sequenced in a study of T cells after yellow fever vaccination. TCRdb analysed the 5' RACE reads with MiXCR anew, one entry per CDR3 protein. The sample yields 300,000 to 450,000 distinct CDR3 sequences, 7% to 10% seen once. This material consisted of PBMCs, taken approximately 47 days after the first yellow fever vaccination. Receptor source: a man younger than 35 who received the YFV17D yellow fever vaccine.

This clonotype occurred a few times. The chain combines TRBV28 with TRBJ1-5; TRBD1 is a possible D gene (5 bases). The CDR3 sequence is 15 residues long. V was pared by 11 bases and J by 7 bases, with 24 bases between. Germline V gene sequence: CDR1 MDHEN, CDR2 SYDVKM. This CDR3 reads CASRTGQGWNQPQHF. As DNA, the CDR3 is TGTGCCTCTCGAACCGGGCAGGGTTGGAACCAGCCCCAGCATTTT.

This rearrangement joins TRBV5-5 to TRBJ1-4, with D tentatively TRBD1 (6 bases). V was cut by 1 base and J by 8 bases, with 15 bases left in between. There are 15 residues in the CDR3. Germline V CDR1 and CDR2: SGHKS, YYEKEE (reference sequence). Here the CDR3 DNA reads TGTGCCAGCAGCTTGAGAGGAGGGGGGGTGGAAAAACTGTTTTTT. This gives the protein CASSLRGGGVEKLFF. The complete variable domain, with remaining parts taken from reference TRBV5-5 and TRBJ1-4, reads DAGVTQSPTHLIKTRGQQVTLRCSPISGHKSVSWYQQVLGQGPQFIFQYYEKEERGRGNFPDRFSARQFPNYSSELNVNALLLGDSALYLCASSLRGGGVEKLFFGSGTQLSVL.

This clonotype has more than one count but fewer than ten. In nucleotides, the CDR3 is TGCAGTGCTAGAGTGGGGGGACAGGGTAACACAGATACGCAGTATTTT. Translating gives CSARVGGQGNTDTQYF. The V call is TRBV20-1, the J call TRBJ2-3; 9 bases align to TRBD1. The CDR3 consists of 16 residues. Germline CDR1 DFQATT, CDR2 SNEGSKA (reference sequence). Germline trimming cut 1 base from V and 2 bases from J; bases unmatched to any gene: 7.

The gene calls are TRBV20-1 and TRBJ2-3, with TRBD2 matching over 11 bases. The CDR3 covers 14 residues. The germline CDR1 and CDR2 sequences are DFQATT and SNEGSKA (reference sequence). Trimming removed 5 bases from V and 1 base from J; junction bases left unmatched: 2. CDR3 sequence reads: CSAVSGGGTDTQYF. The CDR3 DNA reads as TGCAGTGCTGTTAGCGGGGGGGGCACAGATACGCAGTATTTT.